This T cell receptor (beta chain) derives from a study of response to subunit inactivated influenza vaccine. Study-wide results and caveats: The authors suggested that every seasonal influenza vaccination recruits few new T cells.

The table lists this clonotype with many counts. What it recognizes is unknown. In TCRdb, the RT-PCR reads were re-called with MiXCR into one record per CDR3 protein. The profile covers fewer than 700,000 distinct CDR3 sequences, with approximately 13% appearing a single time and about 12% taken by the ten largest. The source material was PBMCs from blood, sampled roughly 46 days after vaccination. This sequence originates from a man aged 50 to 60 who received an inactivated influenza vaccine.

The CDR3 reads CASSYQTGAPSGRAKEQYF. Here the CDR3 DNA reads TGTGCCAGCAGTTACCAAACGGGCGCACCTAGCGGGAGGGCGAAAGAGCAGTACTTC. The V gene is TRBV6-5, the J gene TRBJ2-7, with 12 bases matching TRBD2. Germline V gene lookup returns CDR1 MNHEY and CDR2 SVGAGI. This CDR3 comprises 19 residues. V lost 2 bases to trimming and J lost 7 bases; unmatched junction nucleotides: 18.